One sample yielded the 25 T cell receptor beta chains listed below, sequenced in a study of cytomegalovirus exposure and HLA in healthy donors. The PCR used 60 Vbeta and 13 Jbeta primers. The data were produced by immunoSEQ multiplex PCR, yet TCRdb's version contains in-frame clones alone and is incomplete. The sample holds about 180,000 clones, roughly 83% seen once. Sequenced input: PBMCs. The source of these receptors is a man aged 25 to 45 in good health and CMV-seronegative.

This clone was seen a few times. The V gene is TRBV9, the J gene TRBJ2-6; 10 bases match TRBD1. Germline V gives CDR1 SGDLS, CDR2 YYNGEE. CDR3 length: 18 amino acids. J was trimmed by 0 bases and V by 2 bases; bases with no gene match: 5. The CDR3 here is CASSVTRTGGSGANVLTF. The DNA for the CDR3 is TGTGCCAGCAGCGTCACCAGGACAGGGGGCTCTGGGGCCAACGTCCTGACTTTC. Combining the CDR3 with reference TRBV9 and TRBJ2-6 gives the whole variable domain DSGVTQTPKHLITATGQRVTLRCSPRSGDLSVYWYQQSLDQGLQFLIQYYNGEERAKGNILERFSAQQFPDLHSELNLSSLELGDSALYFCASSVTRTGGSGANVLTFGAGSRLTVL.

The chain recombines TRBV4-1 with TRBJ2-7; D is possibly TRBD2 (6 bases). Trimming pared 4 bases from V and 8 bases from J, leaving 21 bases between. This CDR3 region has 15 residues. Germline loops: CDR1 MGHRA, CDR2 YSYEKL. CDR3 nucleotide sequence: TGCGCCAGCAGCCGGGAGGAGATGCCTCCTAGGCAGCAGTACTTC. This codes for CASSREEMPPRQQYF.

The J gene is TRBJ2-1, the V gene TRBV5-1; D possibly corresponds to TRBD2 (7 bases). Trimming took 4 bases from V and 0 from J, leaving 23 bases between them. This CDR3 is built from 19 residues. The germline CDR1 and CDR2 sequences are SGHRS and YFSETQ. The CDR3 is CASSPFLGGLGSSYNEQFF. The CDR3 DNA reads TGCGCCAGCAGCCCTTTTTTGGGGGGGCTTGGGAGCTCCTACAATGAGCAGTTCTTC.

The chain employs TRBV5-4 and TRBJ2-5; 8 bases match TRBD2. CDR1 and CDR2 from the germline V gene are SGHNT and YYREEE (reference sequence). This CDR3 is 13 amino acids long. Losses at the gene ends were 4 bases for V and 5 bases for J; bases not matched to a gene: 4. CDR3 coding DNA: TGTGCCAGCAGCCCCGGGGGGGAGGAGACCCAGTACTTC. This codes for CASSPGGEETQYF. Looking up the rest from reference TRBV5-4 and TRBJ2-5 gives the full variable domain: ETGVTQSPTHLIKTRGQQVTLRCSSQSGHNTVSWYQQALGQGPQFIFQYYREEENGRGNFPPRFSGLQFPNYSSELNVNALELDDSALYLCASSPGGEETQYFGPGTRLLVL.

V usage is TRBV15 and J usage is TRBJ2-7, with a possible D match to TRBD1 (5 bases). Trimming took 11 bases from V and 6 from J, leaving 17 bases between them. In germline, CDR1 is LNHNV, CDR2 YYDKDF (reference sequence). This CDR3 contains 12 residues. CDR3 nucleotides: TGTGCCGCCTCAGGGTTGATAGGCGAGCAGTACTTC. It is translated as CAASGLIGEQYF. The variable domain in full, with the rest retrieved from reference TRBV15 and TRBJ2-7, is DAMVIQNPRYQVTQFGKPVTLSCSQTLNHNVMYWYQQKSSQAPKLLFHYYDKDFNNEADTPDNFQSRRPNTSFCFLDIRSPGLGDTAMYLCAASGLIGEQYFGPGTRLTVT.

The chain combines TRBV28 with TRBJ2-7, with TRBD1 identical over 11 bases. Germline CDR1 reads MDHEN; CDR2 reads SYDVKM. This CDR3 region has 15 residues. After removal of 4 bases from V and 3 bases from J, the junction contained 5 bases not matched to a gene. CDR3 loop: CASSSSGTGGYEQYF. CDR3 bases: TGTGCCAGCAGTTCCTCCGGGACAGGGGGCTACGAGCAGTACTTC.

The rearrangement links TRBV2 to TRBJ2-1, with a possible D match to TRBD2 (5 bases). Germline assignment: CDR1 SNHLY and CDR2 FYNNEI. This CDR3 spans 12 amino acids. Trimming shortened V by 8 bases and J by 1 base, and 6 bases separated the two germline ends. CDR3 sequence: CASRGSYNEQFF. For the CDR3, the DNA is TGTGCCAGCCGAGGGTCCTACAATGAGCAGTTCTTC. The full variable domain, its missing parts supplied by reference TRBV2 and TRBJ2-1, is EPEVTQTPSHQVTQMGQEVILRCVPISNHLYFYWYRQILGQKVEFLVSFYNNEISEKSEIFDDQFSVERPDGSNFTLKIRSTKLEDSAMYFCASRGSYNEQFFGPGTRLTVL.

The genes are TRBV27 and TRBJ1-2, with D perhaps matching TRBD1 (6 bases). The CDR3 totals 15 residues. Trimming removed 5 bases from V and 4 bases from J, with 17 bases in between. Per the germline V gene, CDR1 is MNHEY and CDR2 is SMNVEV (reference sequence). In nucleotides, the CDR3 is TGTGCCAGCAGTCCCAACACCAGGGGCCTCTATGGCTACACCTTC. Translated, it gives CASSPNTRGLYGYTF.

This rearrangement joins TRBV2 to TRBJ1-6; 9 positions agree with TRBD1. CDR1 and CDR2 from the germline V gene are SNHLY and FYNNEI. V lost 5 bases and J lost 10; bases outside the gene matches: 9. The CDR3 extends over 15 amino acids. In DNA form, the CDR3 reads TGTGCCAGCAGTTTACAGGGGGCCTCGGACTCACCCCTCCACTTT. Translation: CASSLQGASDSPLHF.

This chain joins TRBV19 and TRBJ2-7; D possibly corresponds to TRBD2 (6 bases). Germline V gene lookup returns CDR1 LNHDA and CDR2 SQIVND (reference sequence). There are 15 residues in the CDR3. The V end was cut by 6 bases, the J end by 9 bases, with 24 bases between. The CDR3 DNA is TGTGCCAGTAGCTCCCTGACCGGGCTCCCGGGGGTGCAGTACTTC. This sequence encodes CASSSLTGLPGVQYF.

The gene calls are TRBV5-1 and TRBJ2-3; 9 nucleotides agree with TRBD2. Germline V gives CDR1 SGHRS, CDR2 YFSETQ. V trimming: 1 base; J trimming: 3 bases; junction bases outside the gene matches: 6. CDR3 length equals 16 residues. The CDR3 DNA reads TGCGCCAGCAGCTTGTTCCCTAGCGGGATGACAGATACGCAGTATTTT. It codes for CASSLFPSGMTDTQYF.

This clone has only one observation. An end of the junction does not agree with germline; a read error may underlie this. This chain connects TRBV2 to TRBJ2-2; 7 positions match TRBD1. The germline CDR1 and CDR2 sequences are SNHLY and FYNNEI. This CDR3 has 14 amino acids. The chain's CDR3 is CASSEDRVTGELFF. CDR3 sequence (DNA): TGTGCCAGCAGCGAAGACAGGGTCACCGGGGAGCTGTTTTTT.

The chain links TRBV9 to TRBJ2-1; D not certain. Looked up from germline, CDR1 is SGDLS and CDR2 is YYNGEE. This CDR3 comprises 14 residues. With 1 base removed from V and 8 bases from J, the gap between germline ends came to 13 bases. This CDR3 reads CASSVKAPRYEQFF. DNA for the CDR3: TGTGCCAGCAGCGTAAAGGCCCCCAGGTATGAGCAGTTCTTC.

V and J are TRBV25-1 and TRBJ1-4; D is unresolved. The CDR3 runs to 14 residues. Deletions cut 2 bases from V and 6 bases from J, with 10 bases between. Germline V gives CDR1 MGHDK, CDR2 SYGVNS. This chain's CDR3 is CASSEPREDEKLFF. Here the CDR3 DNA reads TGTGCCAGCAGTGAACCCCGGGAGGATGAAAAACTGTTTTTT. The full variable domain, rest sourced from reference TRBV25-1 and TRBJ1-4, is EADIYQTPRYLVIGTGKKITLECSQTMGHDKMYWYQQDPGMELHLIHYSYGVNSTEKGDLSSESTVSRIRTEHFPLTLESARPSHTSQYLCASSEPREDEKLFFGSGTQLSVL.

The CDR3 nucleotides are TGTGCCAGCAGTTCTACAGTTGGTTCACCCCTCCACTTT. Translation: CASSSTVGSPLHF. This chain links TRBV27 with TRBJ1-6; D is ambiguous. Trimming took off 4 bases at V and 9 bases at J, with 10 bases between the two ends. There are 13 residues in the CDR3. In germline, CDR1 is MNHEY, CDR2 SMNVEV (reference sequence).

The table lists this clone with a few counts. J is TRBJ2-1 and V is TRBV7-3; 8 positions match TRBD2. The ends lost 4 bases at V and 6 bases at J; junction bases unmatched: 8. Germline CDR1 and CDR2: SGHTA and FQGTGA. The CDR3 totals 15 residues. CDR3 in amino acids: CASSSRAGEGNEQFF. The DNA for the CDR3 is TGTGCCAGCAGCTCCCGAGCGGGAGAGGGCAATGAGCAGTTCTTC. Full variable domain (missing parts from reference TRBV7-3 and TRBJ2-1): GAGVSQTPSNKVTEKGKYVELRCDPISGHTALYWYRQSLGQGPEFLIYFQGTGAADDSGLPNDRFFAVRPEGSVSTLKIQRTERGDSAVYLCASSSRAGEGNEQFFGPGTRLTVL.

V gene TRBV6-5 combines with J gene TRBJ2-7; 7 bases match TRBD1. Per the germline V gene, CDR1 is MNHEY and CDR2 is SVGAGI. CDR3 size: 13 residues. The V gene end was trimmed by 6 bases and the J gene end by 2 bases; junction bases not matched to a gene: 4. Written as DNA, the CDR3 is TGTGCCAGCAGCTTGGGACAGACCTACGAGCAGTACTTC. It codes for CASSLGQTYEQYF.

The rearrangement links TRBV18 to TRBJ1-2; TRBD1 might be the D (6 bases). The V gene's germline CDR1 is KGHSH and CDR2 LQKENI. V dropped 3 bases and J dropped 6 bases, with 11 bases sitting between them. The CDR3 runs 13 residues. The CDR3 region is CASSPRQDHGYTF. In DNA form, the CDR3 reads TGTGCCAGCTCACCTCGACAGGATCATGGCTACACCTTC. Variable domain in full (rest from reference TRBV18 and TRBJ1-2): NAGVMQNPRHLVRRRGQEARLRCSPMKGHSHVYWYRQLPEEGLKFMVYLQKENIIDESGMPKERFSAEFPKEGPSILRIQQVVRGDSAAYFCASSPRQDHGYTFGSGTRLTVV.

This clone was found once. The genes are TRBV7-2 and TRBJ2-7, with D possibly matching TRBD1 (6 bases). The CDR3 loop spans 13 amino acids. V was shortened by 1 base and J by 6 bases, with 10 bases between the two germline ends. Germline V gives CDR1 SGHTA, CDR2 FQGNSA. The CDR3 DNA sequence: TGTGCCAGCAGCTTAGAACAGGGCCTCGAGCAGTACTTC. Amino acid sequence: CASSLEQGLEQYF.

The CDR3 protein is CSAIPGTPSYNEQFF. For the CDR3, the DNA is TGCAGCGCCATCCCCGGGACTCCCTCTTATAATGAGCAGTTCTTC. This chain joins TRBV29-1 and TRBJ2-1; the D gene is possibly TRBD2 (6 bases). Germline V gene lookup returns CDR1 SQVTM and CDR2 ANQGSEA. V dropped 7 bases and J dropped 7 bases, with 23 bases sitting between them. The CDR3 is 15 amino acids.

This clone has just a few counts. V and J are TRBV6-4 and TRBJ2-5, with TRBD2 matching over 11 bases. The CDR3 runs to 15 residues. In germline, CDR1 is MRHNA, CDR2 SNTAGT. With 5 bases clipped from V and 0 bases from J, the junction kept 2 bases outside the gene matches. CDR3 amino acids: CASSLLAGDQETQYF. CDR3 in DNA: TGTGCCAGCAGTCTACTAGCGGGGGACCAAGAGACCCAGTACTTC.

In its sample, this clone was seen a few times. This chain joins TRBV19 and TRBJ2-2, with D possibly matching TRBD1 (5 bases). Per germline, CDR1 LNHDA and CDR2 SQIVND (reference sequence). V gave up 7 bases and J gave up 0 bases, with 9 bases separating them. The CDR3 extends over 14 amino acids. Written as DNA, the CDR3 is TGTGCCAGTAAGAAGGGGCCGAACACCGGGGAGCTGTTTTTT. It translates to CASKKGPNTGELFF.

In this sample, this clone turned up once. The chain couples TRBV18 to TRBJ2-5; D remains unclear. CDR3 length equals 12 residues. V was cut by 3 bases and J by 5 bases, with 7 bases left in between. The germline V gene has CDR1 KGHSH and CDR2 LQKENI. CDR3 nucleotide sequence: TGTGCCAGCTCACCGTCGCGGGAGACCCAGTACTTC. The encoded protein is CASSPSRETQYF.

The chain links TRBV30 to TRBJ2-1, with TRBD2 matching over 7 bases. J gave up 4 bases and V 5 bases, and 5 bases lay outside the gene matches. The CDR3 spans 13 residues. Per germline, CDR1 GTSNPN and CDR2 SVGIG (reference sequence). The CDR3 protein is CAWDSGKYNEQFF. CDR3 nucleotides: TGTGCCTGGGACAGCGGGAAGTACAATGAGCAGTTCTTC. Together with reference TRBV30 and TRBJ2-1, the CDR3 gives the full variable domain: SQTIHQWPATLVQPVGSPLSLECTVEGTSNPNLYWYRQAAGRGLQLLFYSVGIGQISSEVPQNLSASRPQDRQFILSSKKLLLSDSGFYLCAWDSGKYNEQFFGPGTRLTVL.

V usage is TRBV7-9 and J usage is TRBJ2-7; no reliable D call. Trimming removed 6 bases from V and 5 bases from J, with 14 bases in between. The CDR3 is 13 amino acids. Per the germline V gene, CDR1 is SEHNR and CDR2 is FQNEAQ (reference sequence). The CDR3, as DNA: TGTGCCAGCAGTCCAGGCTTCCCACACGAGCAGTACTTC. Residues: CASSPGFPHEQYF.